This TCR beta chain was observed in a study of blood T cell repertoires in COVID-19 (dated by TCRdb to about 2020). Describing the broader study: Samples from collaborators originated in the United States, Italy and Spain and spanned both the acute and convalescent phases of COVID-19. The repertoires were released in a freely available public database intended as a resource for research on the immune response to SARS-CoV-2. Samples were obtained from the ongoing ImmuneRACE study (first 160 participants) and from about 1,300 subjects provided by 6 global collaborators. Where available, HLA class I and class II types were obtained from metadata supplied by the sample provider rather than from assay-based typing. The prospective study material was composed of cDNA or gDNA derived from T cells, B-cell-depleted T cells, or PBMCs. The dataset comprised deeply sampled blood TCRbeta repertoires from subjects exposed to, actively infected with, or recovered from COVID-19. The sample metadata nearly always contained a de-identified subject ID, COVID-19 status, age in years and sex. On the study overall, not on this receptor specifically: The quantity of clinical and demographic metadata differed by source and by participant and was supplied without curation.

TCRbeta CDR3 regions were amplified from genomic DNA by means of the immunoSEQ Assay, a bias-controlled multiplex PCR. On the authors' methods: The number of nucleated cells in each sample was estimated by amplification of reference gene primers within the assay. To quantify the absolute abundance of each unique TCRbeta CDR3 rearrangement, sequence reads were collapsed and filtered. For each sample, productive Simpson clonality was calculated as the square root of Simpson's diversity index across productive rearrangements. Held by TCRdb, this immuneACCESS table contains in-frame sequences only and omits some clones. Under half of the omission traces to an unresolved V gene where checked; the cause of the rest is unknown. The V and J calls and clone size come from that table; D and trimming were worked out from the DNA. The sample table shows a few hundred thousand clones, and 75% to 85% are seen once. The top ten clonotypes cover 6.5% to 9% of the sample.

This clone was counted between two and nine times. No antigen is known for it. Base qualities are not at hand, and no much larger clone is one base apart. From V the trimming removes 5 bases and from J it removes 7 bases, while the gene matches leave 5 bases of the junction unaccounted for. The CDR3 numbers 14 residues from cysteine through phenylalanine. Kept here is only the CDR3 DNA, which spans 42 bases and is read in frame from base 1. Taken from the germline V gene, the CDR1 and CDR2 loops are ENHRY and SYGVKD. Enrolling through a virtual design, the prospective study's participants ranged in age from roughly 18 to 90 years and lived across about two dozen United States geographic areas. In the prospective study, participants were assigned to cohorts based on the clinical history participants reported in a screening survey and a study questionnaire. In the prospective study, mobile phlebotomists collected whole blood, serum and a nasopharyngeal or oropharyngeal swab from each participant. Participants in the prospective study had the option to provide additional blood draws and questionnaires over a roughly 2-month period. Blood samples from the prospective study were shipped frozen or at room temperature prior to DNA extraction.

The V and J genes are TRBV10-3 and TRBJ1-4; 9 bases in the middle match TRBD1. The sequenced sample was PBMCs or T cells enriched from blood (not recorded which). This receptor was obtained from a woman aged 40 to 50 with acute COVID-19. The sequenced DNA is TGTGCCATCAGTTTGGGACAGGGTAGTGAAAAACTGTTTTTT. It translates to CAISLGQGSEKLFF.